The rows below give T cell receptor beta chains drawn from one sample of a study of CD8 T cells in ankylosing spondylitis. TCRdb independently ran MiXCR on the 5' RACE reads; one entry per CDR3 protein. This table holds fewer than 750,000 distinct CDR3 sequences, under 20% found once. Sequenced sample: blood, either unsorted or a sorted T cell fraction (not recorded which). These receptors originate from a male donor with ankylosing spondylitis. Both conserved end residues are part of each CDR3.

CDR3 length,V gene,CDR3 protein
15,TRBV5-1,CASSPLAGGPGEQYF
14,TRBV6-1,CASSPTGGFHEQYF
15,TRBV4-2,CASSQEVVSYNEQFF
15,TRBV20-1,CSAPVQGFSNQPQHF
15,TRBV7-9,CASSLTPGTPPHLHF
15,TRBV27,CASSSGGRLSNEQFF
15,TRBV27,CASSRDPGSNYGYTF
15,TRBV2,CASAPPGDYTDTQYF
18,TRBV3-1,CASSQVAGGRPGTGELFF
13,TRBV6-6,CASSRGEKNIQYF
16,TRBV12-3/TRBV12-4,CASSDGTSGNTGELFF
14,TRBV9,CASTQGDETGELFF
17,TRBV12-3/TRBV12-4,CASSPGLAGTKGNEQFF
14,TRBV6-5,CASSLTGDSEKLFF
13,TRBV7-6,CASSAKAGNTIYF
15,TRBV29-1,CSVEGRGGSSYEQYF
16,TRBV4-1,CASSLRDGQINEKLFF
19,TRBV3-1,CASSQTGGLAGGGQETQYF